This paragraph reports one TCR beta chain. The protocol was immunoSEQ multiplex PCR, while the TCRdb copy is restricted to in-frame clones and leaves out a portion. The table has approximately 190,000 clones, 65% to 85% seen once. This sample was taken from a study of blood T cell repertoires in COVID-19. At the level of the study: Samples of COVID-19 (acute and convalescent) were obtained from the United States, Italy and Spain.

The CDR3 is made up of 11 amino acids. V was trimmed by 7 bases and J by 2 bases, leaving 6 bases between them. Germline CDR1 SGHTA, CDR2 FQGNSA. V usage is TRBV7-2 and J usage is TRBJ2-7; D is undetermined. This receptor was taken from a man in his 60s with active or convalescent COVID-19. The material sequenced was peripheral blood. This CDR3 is CASTTAYEQYF. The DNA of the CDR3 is TGTGCCAGCACCACGGCCTACGAGCAGTACTTC.